These 20 T cell receptor beta chains were all obtained from the same sample, sequenced in a study of blood T cell repertoires in COVID-19. The table came from immunoSEQ multiplex PCR; TCRdb's copy has only in-frame clones and leaves some out. The table lists 150,000 to 200,000 clones, approximately 80% of them singletons. The sample taken for sequencing was PBMCs or T cells enriched from blood (not recorded which). The receptors derive from a man aged 35 to 55 who had recovered from COVID-19.

The chain couples TRBV30 to TRBJ1-1; a weak D match, TRBD1 (5 bases). CDR3 size: 13 residues. Trimming took off 1 base at V and 0 bases at J, with 6 bases between the two ends. Looked up from germline, CDR1 is GTSNPN and CDR2 is SVGIG (reference sequence). The CDR3 DNA reads as TGTGCCTGGAGTGCGGGGGTGAACACTGAAGCTTTCTTT. Protein sequence: CAWSAGVNTEAFF.

The chain links TRBV18 to TRBJ1-1; TRBD1 might be the D (5 bases). This CDR3 is 14 amino acids long. The V and J ends lost 3 bases and 4 bases respectively, with 12 bases between them. From germline, CDR1 is KGHSH and CDR2 LQKENI. CDR3: CASSPNGGGTEAFF. DNA of the CDR3: TGTGCCAGCTCACCGAATGGGGGAGGCACTGAAGCTTTCTTT.

The sample holds a few counts of this clone. CDR3 DNA sequence: TGTGCCAGCTCACAGGGGGGGACGAACACCGGGGAGCTGTTTTTT. Its protein product is CASSQGGTNTGELFF. The chain has TRBV18 and TRBJ2-2; a weak D match, TRBD2 (7 bases). The germline V and J ends were trimmed by 4 bases and 0 bases, with 9 bases remaining between them. CDR1 is KGHSH, CDR2 LQKENI, per germline. The CDR3 runs to 15 residues.

The chain couples TRBV7-8 to TRBJ1-3; the D gene is possibly TRBD1 (6 bases). Trimming removed 5 bases at V and 5 bases at J, with 10 bases between. Germline V gene sequence: CDR1 SGHVS, CDR2 FQNEAQ. The CDR3 is 13 amino acids. CDR3 bases: TGTGCCAGCAGCCACGACAGGAGAAACACCATATATTTT. Its translation is CASSHDRRNTIYF.

This chain joins TRBV7-6 and TRBJ1-2; 9 bases fit TRBD1. V lost 4 bases, J lost 8 bases, and 11 bases stayed unmatched. Germline values: CDR1 SGHVS, CDR2 FNYEAQ. This CDR3 is 15 amino acids long. The CDR3 sequence is CASSSFETGGKGYTF. CDR3 sequence (DNA): TGTGCCAGCAGCTCCTTTGAGACAGGGGGGAAGGGCTACACCTTC.

The chain joins TRBV7-6 to TRBJ1-3; possibly TRBD1 for D (6 bases). This CDR3 has 14 amino acids. The germline CDR1 and CDR2 sequences are SGHVS and FNYEAQ. The V and J ends lost 0 bases and 7 bases respectively, with 10 bases between them. The CDR3 bases are TGTGCCAGCAGCTTAGCAGAGAGGGGGAACACCATATATTTT. Protein sequence: CASSLAERGNTIYF.

The chain is built from TRBV3-1 (or the pseudogene TRBV3-2) and TRBJ2-1; 9 nucleotides match TRBD2. The CDR3 totals 16 residues. From germline, CDR1 is LGHDT and CDR2 YNNKEL (reference sequence). Trimming cost V 1 base and J 6 bases; bases outside gene matches: 7. DNA of the CDR3: TGTGCCAGCAGCCAAGTCCCCCTAGCGGGGTCCAATGAGCAGTTCTTC. Its translation is CASSQVPLAGSNEQFF.

The chain carries TRBV5-4 and TRBJ2-3, with 13 bases aligning to TRBD2. CDR1 and CDR2 from the germline V gene are SGHNT and YYREEE (reference sequence). This CDR3 region has 15 residues. Trimming took 4 bases from V and 5 from J; bases not matched to a gene: 4. In DNA, the CDR3 is TGTGCCAGCAGCAAGGGGACTAGCGGGGTAGATACGCAGTATTTT. Amino acid sequence: CASSKGTSGVDTQYF.

The J gene is TRBJ1-4, the V gene TRBV7-9; possible D gene TRBD1, 5 bases. Germline-derived CDR1 and CDR2 are SEHNR and FQNEAQ (reference sequence). This CDR3 is 16 amino acids long. Trimming stripped 3 bases from V and 1 base from J, with 12 bases between. CDR3 amino acids: CASSFKGGETNEKLFF. The DNA of the CDR3 is TGTGCCAGCAGCTTTAAGGGAGGGGAAACTAATGAAAAACTGTTTTTT.

This sequence joins TRBV29-1 and TRBJ2-1; D possibly corresponds to TRBD1 (5 bases). The CDR3 extends over 13 amino acids. V lost 3 bases and J lost 8, with 14 bases in between. From germline, CDR1 is SQVTM and CDR2 ANQGSEA. Here the CDR3 reads CSVDAQGIHEQFF. Written as DNA, the CDR3 is TGCAGCGTTGATGCTCAGGGTATTCATGAGCAGTTCTTC.

The chain is built from TRBV6-5 and TRBJ2-7, with 7 bases fitting TRBD2. The junction had 10 bases not matched to a gene; V was cut back by 5 bases and J by 6 bases. Per the germline V gene, CDR1 is MNHEY and CDR2 is SVGAGI. CDR3 size: 14 residues. CDR3 residues: CASSPMRGGGEQYF. CDR3 bases: TGTGCCAGCAGTCCAATGAGGGGCGGGGGCGAGCAGTACTTC.

V gene TRBV4-1 combines with J gene TRBJ2-7, with D possibly matching TRBD2 (6 bases). The V end lost 1 base, the J end lost 6 bases, and 10 bases lay between the germline ends. Germline lookup yields CDR1 MGHRA and CDR2 YSYEKL. This CDR3 comprises 13 residues. This CDR3 is CASSQGSGSEQYF. The DNA of the CDR3 is TGCGCCAGCAGCCAAGGATCCGGGAGCGAGCAGTACTTC.

Only a few counts were recorded for this clone. This chain links TRBV6-5 with TRBJ1-1; D remains unclear. The CDR3 totals 12 residues. V was cut by 7 bases and J by 2 bases, with 8 bases left in between. The germline CDR1 and CDR2 sequences are MNHEY and SVGAGI. The CDR3: CASKTANTEAFF. CDR3 sequence (DNA): TGTGCCAGCAAAACAGCTAACACTGAAGCTTTCTTT.

The J gene is TRBJ2-7, the V gene TRBV21-1; TRBD2, the table's D call, lacks a check against the DNA. TRBV21-1 is reported as a pseudogene. The CDR3 consists of 17 residues. The CDR3 coding sequence is TGTGCCAGCATCCCGGGACTAGCGGGGGGGCCATTATTCGAGCAGTACGTC. It encodes CASIPGLAGGPLFEQYV.

The chain has TRBV9 and TRBJ1-2, with a possible D match to TRBD1 (6 bases). V lost 0 bases and J 11 bases, leaving 20 bases between the germline ends. Germline lookup yields CDR1 SGDLS and CDR2 YYNGEE. The CDR3 has 15 residues. The CDR3 DNA is TGTGCCAGCAGCGTAGAGGGCACAGGGAAAGATTCGTACACCTTC. Translation: CASSVEGTGKDSYTF.

CDR3 bases: TGTGCCAGCAGTTACACAGGGATGGATGGCTACACCTTC. Residues: CASSYTGMDGYTF. The chain carries TRBV2 and TRBJ1-2; TRBD1 is a possible D gene (6 bases). CDR3 length: 13 residues. Germline lookup yields CDR1 SNHLY and CDR2 FYNNEI. Trimming took 5 bases from V and 6 from J, leaving 13 bases between them.

The V and J genes are TRBV4-2 and TRBJ2-1, with 9 nucleotides matching TRBD2. The CDR3 covers 17 residues. Germline CDR1 and CDR2: LGHNA and YNFKEQ. J gave up 10 bases and V 0 bases, and 13 bases lay outside the gene matches. The CDR3 region is CASSQDPRSGGSREQFF. DNA for the CDR3: TGTGCCAGCAGCCAAGACCCAAGGAGCGGGGGGTCTCGGGAGCAGTTCTTC.

V gene TRBV5-1 combines with J gene TRBJ2-1; TRBD2 is a possible D gene (6 bases). This CDR3 contains 15 residues. The ends were cut back, 1 base at V and 7 bases at J, with 15 bases in the middle. From germline, CDR1 is SGHRS and CDR2 YFSETQ. This CDR3 is CASSLSAWGENEQFF. DNA of the CDR3: TGCGCCAGCAGCTTGTCGGCATGGGGGGAAAATGAGCAGTTCTTC.

The genes are TRBV5-1 and TRBJ2-2; D gene uncertain. This CDR3 has 15 amino acids. V lost 4 bases and J lost 7, with 17 bases in between. Germline V lookup: CDR1 SGHRS, CDR2 YFSETQ. The CDR3 DNA is TGCGCCAGCAGCCCATTCTCGCCTGATAGCGGGGAGCTGTTTTTT. Its translation: CASSPFSPDSGELFF.

This CDR3 reads CASSQAGSGGENGELFF. The DNA of the CDR3 is TGCGCCAGCAGCCAAGCAGGTAGCGGGGGGGAGAACGGGGAGCTGTTTTTT. The rearrangement joins TRBV4-1 to TRBJ2-2; TRBD2 agrees at 11 bases. The CDR3 length is 17 residues. The V and J ends lost 1 base and 7 bases, in that order; junction bases with no gene match: 8. The V gene's germline CDR1 is MGHRA and CDR2 YSYEKL.